This passage covers 8 T cell receptor beta chains from one sample sequenced in a study of T cell responses to AZD1222 COVID-19 vaccine. Repertoires were generated with immunoSEQ multiplex PCR, while TCRdb's copy carries only in-frame clones and drops some. The sample lists 54,000 or so clones, 60% to 80% occurring once. The source material was peripheral blood, sampled 28 days after the second AZD1222 dose. All receptors derive from an adult who received the AZD1222 COVID-19 vaccine.

V gene TRBV19 combines with J gene TRBJ1-6, with a possible D match to TRBD1 (5 bases). The germline V gene encodes CDR1 LNHDA and CDR2 SQIVND (reference sequence). The CDR3 runs to 15 residues. With 7 bases removed from V and 8 bases from J, the gap between germline ends came to 18 bases. CDR3 nucleotides: TGTGCCAGTACCCTAGGGGCGGTTTCGCATTCACCCCTCCACTTT. It codes for CASTLGAVSHSPLHF.

This clone occurred a few times. V and J are TRBV7-9 and TRBJ1-1, with TRBD1 identical over 7 bases. CDR1 and CDR2 from the germline V gene are SEHNR and FQNEAQ (reference sequence). The trim removed 1 base at V and 4 bases at J, leaving 3 bases unmatched. The CDR3 is made up of 14 amino acids. CDR3: CASSLEGAVTEAFF. CDR3 DNA sequence: TGTGCCAGCAGCTTAGAGGGGGCAGTCACTGAAGCTTTCTTT.

The rearrangement links TRBV7-2 to TRBJ1-2; D remains ambiguous. The germline V gene encodes CDR1 SGHTA and CDR2 FQGNSA. This CDR3 is built from 14 residues. Trimming took 2 bases from V and 4 from J, leaving 11 bases between them. CDR3 region: CASSLFFDFYGYTF. The CDR3 DNA is TGTGCCAGCAGCTTATTTTTCGACTTCTATGGCTACACCTTC.

The V gene is TRBV29-1, the J gene TRBJ1-2; D is uncertain. CDR1 and CDR2 from the germline V gene are SQVTM and ANQGSEA. V lost 4 bases and J lost 6, with 15 bases in between. This CDR3 spans 13 amino acids. The CDR3: CSVGDRDYDGYTF. The CDR3 DNA sequence: TGCAGCGTTGGGGATAGGGATTACGATGGCTACACCTTC.

V usage is TRBV5-1 and J usage is TRBJ2-3; tentative D call: TRBD2 (5 bases). The V end lost 5 bases, the J end lost 7 bases, and 26 bases lay between the germline ends. Germline CDR1 SGHRS, CDR2 YFSETQ. This CDR3 has 17 amino acids. CDR3 in amino acids: CASRLAHGVQGGHTQYF. The CDR3 DNA reads as TGCGCCAGCAGGCTGGCCCACGGAGTGCAAGGCGGGCATACGCAGTATTTT.

A few counts support this clone. The V and J genes are TRBV5-5 and TRBJ1-5, with TRBD1 matching over 7 bases. The V and J ends lost 4 bases and 5 bases, in that order; junction bases with no gene match: 6. Germline values: CDR1 SGHKS, CDR2 YYEKEE (reference sequence). CDR3 size: 14 residues. The CDR3 is CASSVGQYHQPQHF. The DNA of the CDR3 is TGTGCCAGCAGCGTGGGACAGTACCATCAGCCCCAGCATTTT.

The V gene is TRBV20-1, the J gene TRBJ1-1; D ambiguous. The V end was cut by 4 bases, the J end by 10 bases, with 10 bases between. CDR1 is DFQATT and CDR2 is SNEGSKA in the germline V gene (reference sequence). CDR3 length: 10 residues. CDR3 nucleotides: TGCAGTGCTAAGGGCCTCGGAGCTTTCTTT. Protein sequence: CSAKGLGAFF.

This clone was recorded only once. The chain is built from TRBV6-2 or TRBV6-3 and TRBJ2-1; 8 bases agree with TRBD2. Germline loops: CDR1 MNHEY, CDR2 SVGEGT. The CDR3 extends over 17 amino acids. The trim removed 4 bases at V and 2 bases at J, leaving 10 bases unmatched. CDR3 residues: CASSSLRTSGPYNEQFF. The DNA of the CDR3 is TGTGCCAGCAGTTCCCTCAGAACTAGCGGACCCTACAATGAGCAGTTCTTC.